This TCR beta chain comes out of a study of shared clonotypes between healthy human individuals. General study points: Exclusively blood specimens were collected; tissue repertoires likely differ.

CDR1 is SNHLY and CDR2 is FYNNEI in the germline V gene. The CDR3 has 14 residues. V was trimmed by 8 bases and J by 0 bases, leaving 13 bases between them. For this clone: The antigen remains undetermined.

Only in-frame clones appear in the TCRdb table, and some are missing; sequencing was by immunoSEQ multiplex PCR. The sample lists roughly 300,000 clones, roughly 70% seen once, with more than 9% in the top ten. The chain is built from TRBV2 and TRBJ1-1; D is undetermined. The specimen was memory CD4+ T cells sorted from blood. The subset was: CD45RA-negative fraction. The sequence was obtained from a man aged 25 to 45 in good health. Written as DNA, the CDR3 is TGTGCCAGCCGGCTGACCACGGTGAACACTGAAGCTTTCTTT. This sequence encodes CASRLTTVNTEAFF. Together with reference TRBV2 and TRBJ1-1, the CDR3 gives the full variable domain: EPEVTQTPSHQVTQMGQEVILRCVPISNHLYFYWYRQILGQKVEFLVSFYNNEISEKSEIFDDQFSVERPDGSNFTLKIRSTKLEDSAMYFCASRLTTVNTEAFFGQGTRLTVV.